This T cell receptor beta chain was obtained from a study of radiation and T cells in renal cell carcinoma. Points from the study as a whole: Without pretreatment biopsies, baseline tumor clonotype presence was undetermined.

Clones were sequenced by immunoSEQ multiplex PCR, and TCRdb holds only the in-frame ones, with some missing. This table has about 150,000 clones, about 91% appearing once. Concerning this clone: The antigen is unknown.

Specified time point: blood 2 weeks post-SBRT. Treatment denoted: 15 Gy SBRT to primary tumor, nephrectomy 4 weeks later. Specimen: blood, collected from a patient whose treatment included radiotherapy and nephrectomy. The TCR comes from a woman between 45 and 65 years old with renal cell carcinoma.

CDR3 sequence (DNA): TGTGCCAGCAGCCCTAGCGGGGGCCTAGTTGTGAAGACCCAGTACTTC. This translates into CASSPSGGLVVKTQYF. V is TRBV7-9 and J is TRBJ2-5, with 10 bases fitting TRBD2. CDR3 length: 16 amino acids. After removal of 5 bases from V and 6 bases from J, the junction contained 12 bases not matched to a gene. The germline V gene has CDR1 SEHNR and CDR2 FQNEAQ (reference sequence).